This TCR beta chain was obtained from a study of T cells in Graves' hyperthyroidism and ophthalmopathy (dated by TCRdb to the late 2010s). A note on the overall study: Peripheral blood was collected at initial diagnosis, before any treatment. A discovery cohort of 95 to 100 patients, about 40 with Graves' ophthalmopathy and 55 to 60 with stable Graves' hyperthyroidism, was used to find distinguishing TCR V-J signatures. Thyroid tissue and blood T-cell repertoires from several Graves' hyperthyroidism patients were also compared in the study. The roughly 99 discovery patients were divided at random into training and test sets in a 7:3 ratio. TCR Vbeta CDR3 sequencing of 130 to 150 peripheral blood samples (around 45 ophthalmopathy, some 75 hyperthyroidism and some 17 progressor patients) is reported in the paper. Prospective prediction of ophthalmopathy was tested in an independent validation cohort consisting of 18 to 20 hyperthyroidism patients and 15 or so patients who later progressed to ophthalmopathy. Following sampling, methimazole starting at 30 mg daily was given to hyperthyroidism patients, and high-dose intravenous methylprednisolone was given to ophthalmopathy patients. The paper's findings and limits, for the study overall: Most expanded thyroid clonotypes (frequency above 0.001) were also detected in blood, a finding suggesting that blood repertoires may reflect thyroid immune responses. A model built on a 13 V-J signature distinguished ophthalmopathy from stable hyperthyroidism, reaching about 88% sensitivity and 81.08% specificity in cross-validation and 80%/75% in testing. Sample size was not statistically predetermined, and investigators were not blinded to group allocation. In validation, the model predicted progression to ophthalmopathy a median of about 6.5 months before onset, with over 60% sensitivity and 72.22% specificity.

Graves' hyperthyroidism was defined as stable when no progression to ophthalmopathy occurred over 18 months of follow-up. Hyperthyroidism patients were aged 18 to 65 years and newly diagnosed, with disease duration of less than 2 months. Patients with uncontrolled infections, other autoimmune diseases, pregnancy or lactation were excluded. Clinical symptoms, serum thyroxine and TRAb, thyroid ultrasound, and orbital computed tomography formed the basis for the diagnoses. PBMCs were separated from roughly 10 ml of fresh peripheral blood using Ficoll-Paque density gradient centrifugation. Trizol reagent was used to extract total RNA, and RNA quality was then checked on an Agilent 2100 Bioanalyzer. Amplification of TCR beta CDR3 regions was carried out from RNA transcripts. For the first round of RT-PCR on the TCR CDR3, the HTBI primer set was used together with the Qiagen OneStep RT-PCR kit. The libraries were constructed in a second round of multiplex PCR and then size-selected and purified. The libraries were sequenced on an Illumina HiSeq2000 using paired-end 100 bp reads. The study's processing was this. Raw data were processed with SOAPnuke, discarding reads with adapters, uncalled bases, mean Phred below 15, or no exact constant-primer or identifier match. COPE v1.2.5 was used to merge the high-quality paired reads, and each unique nucleotide sequence was defined as a clonotype. Clonotypes were aligned to IMGT TRBV, TRBD and TRBJ reference segments using MiTCR v1.1. The analysis included only V-J combinations with a frequency above 0.0001, which together covered 99% to 99.2% of the repertoires. The TCS score was defined as the ratio of F50 (clonal expansion) to E x V (chaos), calculated using BLOSUM62-based TCRdist between CDR3 peptides within each V-J. Welch's t-statistics and random forest reduced 450 to 600 V-J features to roughly 13, which were used in a naive Bayes classifier (R e1071). TCRdb reran the public reads through fastp at Q25 and MiXCR, keeping productive beta chains. Entries that share a CDR3 protein sequence are merged under the most common genes and DNA. What appears here as the V and J calls and clone size reflects TCRdb's work, not the paper's. The sample records fewer than 900,000 distinct CDR3 sequences, over 15% of which are singletons. The ten largest clones add up to around 7.7% of the sample.

This clonotype occurred many times. Its antigen remains undetermined. Per-base qualities were not stored, and no clone one base away is much larger. The junction carries 17 bases between V and J, which are trimmed by 8 bases and 4 bases respectively. CDR1 and CDR2 were assigned from the germline V gene (reference sequence) as GTSNPN and SVGIG. The CDR3 contains 13 residues, cysteine and phenylalanine counted. Only the CDR3 portion is preserved as DNA: 39 bases, with reading frame beginning at the first base. The sequencing sample was made of blood. The chain links TRBV30 with TRBJ2-5; the D gene is perhaps TRBD1, from 5 matching bases. The clonotype originates from a man aged 18 to 35 with Graves' hyperthyroidism. The CDR3 protein: CARQTVRGETQYF. The DNA sequence follows: TGTGCCCGCCAGACCGTAAGGGGAGAGACCCAGTACTTC.